Reported below is one TCR beta chain. The sample belongs to a study of T cells in Graves' hyperthyroidism and ophthalmopathy. What was amplified from RNA transcripts were TCR beta CDR3 regions. A set of HTBI primers served as the primers for a first-round RT-PCR of the TCR CDR3. TCRdb ran MiXCR on the multiplex PCR reads and lists one entry per CDR3 protein. The sample contains about 400,000 distinct CDR3 sequences, about 15% of which appear only once. The germline V gene has CDR1 LNHDA and CDR2 SQIVND (reference sequence). The CDR3 is 16 amino acids. V gave up 5 bases and J gave up 7 bases, with 23 bases separating them.

The J gene is TRBJ2-5, the V gene TRBV19, with TRBD2 as a possible D gene (7 bases). The origin of this receptor is a man aged 18-30 years with Graves' ophthalmopathy. The specimen sequenced was blood. This CDR3 is CASSARTTGGGGTQYF. The CDR3 DNA follows: TGTGCCAGTAGTGCCCGGACGACTGGCGGGGGCGGGACCCAGTACTTC. Full variable domain (rest looked up from reference TRBV19 and TRBJ2-5): DGGITQSPKYLFRKEGQNVTLSCEQNLNHDAMYWYRQDPGQGLRLIYYSQIVNDFQKGDIAEGYSVSREKKESFPLTVTSAQKNPTAFYLCASSARTTGGGGTQYFGPGTRLLVL.